This is a list of T cell receptor beta chains from one sample in a study of T cells in Graves' hyperthyroidism and ophthalmopathy. TCRdb re-analysed the multiplex PCR reads in MiXCR, keeping a single row per CDR3 protein. Here the sample spans hundreds of thousands of distinct CDR3 sequences, roughly 22% being singletons. Sequenced input: blood. The source of these receptors is a woman in her sixties or seventies with Graves' ophthalmopathy. Both conserved end residues are part of each CDR3. The D gene is left open where the match is weak. The size of a clone is reported for some rows only, either as once, few or many, or as a class for expanded clones.

J gene	clone size	V gene	D gene	CDR3 DNA	CDR3 protein
TRBJ1-1	few	TRBV6-1	NA	TGTGCCACTACGGTTGGGGGTGAAGCTTTCTTT	CATTVGGEAFF
TRBJ1-2	NA	TRBV7-9	TRBD1	TGTGCCAGCAGCTCCTATGCCGCTCCGGGACAGAACTATGGCTACACCTTC	CASSSYAAPGQNYGYTF
TRBJ2-5	few	TRBV27	TRBD2	TGTGCCAGCAGTCTCTCCGGGACTAGCGGGATTGTAATGAAGACCCAGTACTTC	CASSLSGTSGIVMKTQYF
TRBJ2-3	many	TRBV20-1	TRBD1	TGCAGTGCAAAAACAGGGGGTACAGATACGCAGTATTTT	CSAKTGGTDTQYF
TRBJ2-2	NA	TRBV7-6	NA	TGTGCCAGCAGGTCGCTCGGCGACCGCACGAACACCGGGGAGCTGTTTTTT	CASRSLGDRTNTGELFF
TRBJ2-1	few	TRBV27	TRBD1	TGTGCCAGCACCCAAGGGACAGGCGGTTATAATGAGCAGTTCTTC	CASTQGTGGYNEQFF
TRBJ2-7	few	TRBV5-6	TRBD1	TGTGCCAGCAGCCTGACGGGTCTCCGGACAGGTCTCGAGCAGTACTTC	CASSLTGLRTGLEQYF
TRBJ1-6	few	TRBV7-2	NA	TGTGCCAGCAGCATAACATATCAGGGATCACCCCTCCACTTT	CASSITYQGSPLHF
TRBJ1-5	many	TRBV28	NA	TGTGCCAGCAGTTTAAGGGCAGGGCATAATCAGCCCCAGCATTTT	CASSLRAGHNQPQHF
TRBJ2-4	NA	TRBV30	NA	TGTGCCTGGAGTGGATTAGCGGTACGGACCGATAAAAACATTCAGTACTTC	CAWSGLAVRTDKNIQYF
TRBJ2-1	few	TRBV24-1	TRBD2	TGTGCCACCAGTGATCCTGAACCTAGCGGTCTGGGTGAGCAGTTCTTC	CATSDPEPSGLGEQFF
TRBJ2-7	few	TRBV3-1	NA	TGTGCCAGCAGCCTCTACGGGGGCTACGAGCAGTACTTC	CASSLYGGYEQYF
TRBJ1-2	many	TRBV3-1	NA	TGTGCCAGCAGCCAGATTGACTATGGCTACACCTTC	CASSQIDYGYTF
TRBJ2-7	few	TRBV19	TRBD2	TGTGCCAGTAGTATGGGACTAGCGGGACCGATACCTTACGAGCAGTACTTC	CASSMGLAGPIPYEQYF
TRBJ2-2	NA	TRBV5-8	NA	TGTGCCAGCGGGCCTAAGGGACATACGAACACCGGGGAGCTGTTTTTT	CASGPKGHTNTGELFF
TRBJ1-2	NA	TRBV20-1	TRBD1	TGCAGTGCTACGACCCGACAGGGGGGTGGCTACACCTTC	CSATTRQGGGYTF
TRBJ2-4	few	TRBV5-4	TRBD1	TGTGCCAGCAGTCCCGGGACAGGGGAGCAAAACATTCAGTACTTC	CASSPGTGEQNIQYF
TRBJ1-2	many	TRBV29-1	TRBD1	TGCAGCGTTGTGGGACAGGGGGACTATGGCTACACCTTC	CSVVGQGDYGYTF
TRBJ2-7	few	TRBV30	NA	TGTGCCTGGAGTGTAAGTCTCCTCCTATCCTACGAGCAGTACTTC	CAWSVSLLLSYEQYF
TRBJ2-5	few	TRBV5-5	NA	TGTGCCAGCAGCCACCTACAAGAGACCCAGTACTTC	CASSHLQETQYF
TRBJ2-5	many	TRBV6-2/TRBV6-3	TRBD2	TGTGCCAGCAGTTACTCGCTAGCGGGACAAGAGACCCAGTACTTC	CASSYSLAGQETQYF
TRBJ1-5	few	TRBV12-5	NA	TGTGCTAGTGGTTTGGTATTGGGGGGGCCCCAGCATTTT	CASGLVLGGPQHF
TRBJ2-5	few	TRBV7-7	NA	TGTGCTAGCAGCTTATTCTTCGGGCAGGGGGAGACCCAGTACTTC	CASSLFFGQGETQYF
TRBJ2-1	few	TRBV7-9	NA	TGTGCCAGCAGCTTAGGTCAGACCAAGCAGTTCTTC	CASSLGQTKQFF
TRBJ1-2	few	TRBV6-4	NA	TGTGCCAGCAGTCCGAATGTAGGAGCTAACTATGGCTACACCTTC	CASSPNVGANYGYTF